Each of the 10 T cell receptor beta chains below was sequenced from the same sample in a study of CD8 T cells in ankylosing spondylitis. TCRdb processed the 5' RACE reads anew with MiXCR; each CDR3 protein has one entry. The sample includes 240,000 or so distinct CDR3 sequences, roughly 8.6% of them seen just once. What was sequenced was blood, either unsorted or a sorted T cell fraction (not recorded which). The receptors here all came from a male donor with ankylosing spondylitis or in good health (not recorded which).

This clonotype showed up many times. This chain joins TRBV6-4 and TRBJ2-7; no definite D call. V was clipped by 3 bases and J by 1 base, with 10 bases between them. The CDR3 extends over 14 amino acids. CDR1 and CDR2 from the germline V gene are MRHNA and SNTAGT. The CDR3: CASSESRASYEQYF. As DNA, the CDR3 is TGTGCCAGCAGTGAATCTAGGGCGTCCTACGAGCAGTACTTC.

This clonotype was recorded at least ten times. The chain carries TRBV20-1 and TRBJ2-1; 10 bases fit TRBD2. The CDR3 length is 16 residues. The ends lost 5 bases at V and 7 bases at J; junction bases unmatched: 14. Germline V gene sequence: CDR1 DFQATT, CDR2 SNEGSKA (reference sequence). The CDR3 DNA sequence: TGCAGTGCTCCACGGGTAGCGGGGGGCCAAGGGAATGAGCAGTTCTTC. Its protein is CSAPRVAGGQGNEQFF.

The chain has TRBV20-1 and TRBJ1-2; maybe TRBD1 (5 bases). Germline V gene sequence: CDR1 DFQATT, CDR2 SNEGSKA (reference sequence). Trimming pared 6 bases from V and 0 bases from J, leaving 17 bases between. The length of the CDR3 is 15 residues. CDR3 sequence: CSAPVPGGANYGYTF. For the CDR3, the DNA is TGCAGTGCCCCTGTGCCGGGGGGGGCTAACTATGGCTACACCTTC.

The V call is TRBV20-1, the J call TRBJ2-4; D perhaps matches TRBD1 (6 bases). The germline V gene encodes CDR1 DFQATT and CDR2 SNEGSKA (reference sequence). V dropped 3 bases and J dropped 5 bases, with 11 bases sitting between them. The CDR3 runs 13 residues. The CDR3 loop is CSASPPGENIQYF. The CDR3 DNA sequence: TGCAGTGCTAGTCCTCCAGGGGAAAACATTCAGTACTTC.

This clonotype has only a few counts. In DNA form, the CDR3 reads TGTGCCAGTAGTATAGGACAGGGGGCTGAAGCTTTCTTT. Its protein is CASSIGQGAEAFF. V and J are TRBV19 and TRBJ1-1; 9 bases are a match to TRBD1. This CDR3 is built from 13 residues. The trim removed 1 base at V and 6 bases at J, leaving 0 bases unmatched. CDR1 is LNHDA and CDR2 is SQIVND in the germline V gene (reference sequence). Based on the CDR3 plus reference TRBV19 and TRBJ1-1, the full variable domain is DGGITQSPKYLFRKEGQNVTLSCEQNLNHDAMYWYRQDPGQGLRLIYYSQIVNDFQKGDIAEGYSVSREKKESFPLTVTSAQKNPTAFYLCASSIGQGAEAFFGQGTRLTVV.

This clonotype has a handful of counts. This sequence joins TRBV20-1 and TRBJ2-3; 12 positions match TRBD1. CDR1 is DFQATT and CDR2 is SNEGSKA in the germline V gene (reference sequence). After removal of 6 bases from V and 8 bases from J, the junction contained 9 bases not matched to a gene. The CDR3 is made up of 14 amino acids. The CDR3 nucleotides are TGCAGTGCCGGGCCGGGACAGGGGGCTCGTACGCAGTATTTT. The encoded protein is CSAGPGQGARTQYF.

This clonotype occurred many times. CDR3 nucleotides: TGTGCCATCAGTAGGGACAGTAATAGCAATCAGCCCCAGCATTTT. It encodes CAISRDSNSNQPQHF. This chain connects TRBV10-3 to TRBJ1-5; TRBD1 agrees at 7 bases. Germline CDR1 ENHRY, CDR2 SYGVKD. The V gene end was trimmed by 5 bases and the J gene end by 0 bases; junction bases not matched to a gene: 4. The CDR3 length is 15 residues.

This clonotype was seen repeatedly, ten times or more. This chain links TRBV7-6 with TRBJ2-3, with D possibly matching TRBD1 (5 bases). The CDR3 is 21 amino acids. V was shortened by 1 base and J by 2 bases, with 28 bases between the two germline ends. CDR1 is SGHVS and CDR2 is FNYEAQ in the germline V gene. The CDR3 sequence: CASSLEGMPRTKPRPTDTQYF. The CDR3 coding sequence is TGTGCCAGCAGCTTAGAGGGGATGCCGAGGACAAAGCCGAGGCCCACAGATACGCAGTATTTT.

This clonotype was counted many times. The chain carries TRBV20-1 and TRBJ2-5; 13 bases align to TRBD2. The V gene end was trimmed by 3 bases and the J gene end by 1 base; junction bases not matched to a gene: 2. The CDR3 is 15 residues long. Germline V gives CDR1 DFQATT, CDR2 SNEGSKA (reference sequence). The DNA of the CDR3 is TGCAGTGCTAGGACTAGCGGGAGGATCCAAGAGACCCAGTACTTC. This sequence encodes CSARTSGRIQETQYF.

This clonotype was observed many times. The V gene is TRBV5-1, the J gene TRBJ2-2, with a weak D call TRBD2 (6 bases). Per germline, CDR1 SGHRS and CDR2 YFSETQ. The CDR3 consists of 16 residues. V was trimmed by 0 bases and J by 4 bases, leaving 13 bases between them. The chain's CDR3 is CASSLGRDQSTGELFF. The CDR3 nucleotides read TGCGCCAGCAGCTTGGGGAGGGACCAAAGCACCGGGGAGCTGTTTTTT.